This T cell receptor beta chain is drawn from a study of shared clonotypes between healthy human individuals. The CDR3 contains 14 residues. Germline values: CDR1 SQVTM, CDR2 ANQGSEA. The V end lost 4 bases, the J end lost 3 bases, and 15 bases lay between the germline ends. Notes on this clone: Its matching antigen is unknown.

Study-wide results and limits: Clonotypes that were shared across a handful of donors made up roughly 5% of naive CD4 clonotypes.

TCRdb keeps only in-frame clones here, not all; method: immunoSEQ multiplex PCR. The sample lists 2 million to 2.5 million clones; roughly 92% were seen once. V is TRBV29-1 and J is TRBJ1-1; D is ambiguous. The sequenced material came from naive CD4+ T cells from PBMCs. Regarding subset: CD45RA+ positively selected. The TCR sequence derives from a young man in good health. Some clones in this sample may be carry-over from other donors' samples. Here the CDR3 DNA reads TGCAGCGTTGGGTTTCGGGGAGGACACACTGAAGCTTTCTTT. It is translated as CSVGFRGGHTEAFF.